The T cell receptor (beta chain) described here comes from a study of T cell responses to AZD1222 COVID-19 vaccine. Study-wide results and limits: Spike-specific TCR breadth and depth grew following two AZD1222 doses. Possibly, clonal diversity was underestimated; donors were largely white British and included more females. Spike as a whole was targeted by vaccine-associated CD4 TCRs, dominant at 160-218 and 743-854. AZD1222 recipients seropositive at baseline numbered only six.

Germline assignment: CDR1 SGDLS and CDR2 YYNGEE. V lost 0 bases and J lost 5, with 18 bases in between. The CDR3 spans 18 residues. Some clones are missing from TCRdb's copy, which holds only in-frame ones; the method was immunoSEQ multiplex PCR. In the table there are more than 85,000 clones, about nine tenths of which are singletons. On this clone: Its antigen is unknown.

Sample: peripheral blood, taken on day 0 of AZD1222 vaccination. The chain uses TRBV9 and TRBJ1-6, with a weak D call TRBD1 (6 bases). This sequence originates from an adult in good health. For the CDR3, the DNA is TGTGCCAGCAGCGTAGTCGAGCCCGGGGACACCGATAATTCACCCCTCCACTTT. The encoded protein is CASSVVEPGDTDNSPLHF.